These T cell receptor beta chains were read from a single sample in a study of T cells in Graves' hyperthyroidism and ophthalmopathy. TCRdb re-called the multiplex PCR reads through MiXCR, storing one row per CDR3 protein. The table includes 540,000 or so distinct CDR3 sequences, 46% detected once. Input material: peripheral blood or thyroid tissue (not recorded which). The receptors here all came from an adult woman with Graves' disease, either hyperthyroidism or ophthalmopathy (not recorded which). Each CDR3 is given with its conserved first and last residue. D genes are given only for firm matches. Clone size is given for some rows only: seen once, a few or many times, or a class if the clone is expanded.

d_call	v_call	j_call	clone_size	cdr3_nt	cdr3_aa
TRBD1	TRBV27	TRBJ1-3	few	TGTGCCAGCGATAGACAGGGGAGAAACACCATATATTTT	CASDRQGRNTIYF
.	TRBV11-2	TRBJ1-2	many	TGTGCCAGCAGCCACGCACCCCCCGGGGGGATGACTAACTATGGCTACACCTTC	CASSHAPPGGMTNYGYTF
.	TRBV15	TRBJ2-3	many	TGTGCCACCAGCAGAGACTGGGATACGCAGTATTTT	CATSRDWDTQYF
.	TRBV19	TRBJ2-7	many	TGTGCCAGTAGTATAAGGGACGGAGCCTACGAGCAGTACTTC	CASSIRDGAYEQYF
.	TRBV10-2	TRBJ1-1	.	TGCGCCAGCAGTGAAGAGACATCAGACCTGAGGACTGAAGCTTTCTTT	CASSEETSDLRTEAFF
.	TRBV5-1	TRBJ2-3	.	TGCGCCAGCAGCCTCCGGGACCCCACAGATACGCAGTATTTT	CASSLRDPTDTQYF
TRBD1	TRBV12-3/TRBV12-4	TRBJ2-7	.	TGTGCCAGCAGTAAATCTACAGGGGTAGGTCGCCCTTCCTACGGGCAGTACTTC	CASSKSTGVGRPSYGQYF
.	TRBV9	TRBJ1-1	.	TGTGCCAGCAGCGAAGGGTACAGATCCTCTGGAAACACAGCTTTCTTT	CASSEGYRSSGNTAFF
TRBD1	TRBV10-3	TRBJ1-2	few	TGTGCCATCAGTGTTTCAGGGGGGTATGGCTACACCTTC	CAISVSGGYGYTF
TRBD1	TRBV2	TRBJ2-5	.	TGTGCCAGCATGGTACAGGGGTCGCGAGAGACCCAGTACTTC	CASMVQGSRETQYF
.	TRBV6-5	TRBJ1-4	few	TGTGCCAGCGCCACCGCAACTAATGAAAAACTGTTTTTT	CASATATNEKLFF
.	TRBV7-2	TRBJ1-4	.	TGTGCCAGCAGCGTAGCATATGGGGGCCTAGGGGAAAAACTGTTTTTT	CASSVAYGGLGEKLFF
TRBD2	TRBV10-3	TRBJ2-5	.	TGTGCCATCAGTGACCCGACTAGCGGCAAAGAGACCCAGTACTTC	CAISDPTSGKETQYF
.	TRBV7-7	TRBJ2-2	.	TGTGCCAGCAGCCAAGAGGCTAGCGAACCGGGAACCGGGGAGCTGTTTTTT	CASSQEASEPGTGELFF
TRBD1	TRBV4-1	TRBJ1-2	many	TGCGCCAGCAGCCCCCGGGACAGTAACTATGGCTACACCTTC	CASSPRDSNYGYTF
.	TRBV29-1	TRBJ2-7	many	TGCAGCGTTGTTGGTGGGGCGGGCGAGCAGTACTTC	CSVVGGAGEQYF
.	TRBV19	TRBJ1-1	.	TGTGCCAGTATGGACGCTGAAGCTTTCTTT	CASMDAEAFF
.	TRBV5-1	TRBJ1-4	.	TGCGCCAGCAGCCCGGACGGCGGTACCAATGAAAAACTGTTTTTT	CASSPDGGTNEKLFF
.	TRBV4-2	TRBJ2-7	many	TGTGCCAGCAGTCGAGGGACCCAGGGTACGGACGAGCAGTACTTC	CASSRGTQGTDEQYF
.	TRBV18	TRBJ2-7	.	TGTGCCAGCTCACCACCGACAGAGGGCTACGAGCAGTACTTC	CASSPPTEGYEQYF
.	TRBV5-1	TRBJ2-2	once	TGCGCCAGCAGCTTTGGTATATCGAACACCGGGGAGCTGTTTTTT	CASSFGISNTGELFF
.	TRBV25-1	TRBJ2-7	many	TGTGCCAGCAGTCCTTACTCCAGGGATTCCTACGAGCAGTACTTC	CASSPYSRDSYEQYF
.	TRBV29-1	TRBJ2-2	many	TGCAGCGTTGGTCTCCCGGGCACCGGGGAGCTGTTTTTT	CSVGLPGTGELFF
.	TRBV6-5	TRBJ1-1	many	TGTGCCAGCAGTTACTCGCGGGTGGACACTGAAGCTTTCTTT	CASSYSRVDTEAFF
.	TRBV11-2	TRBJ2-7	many	TGTGCCAGCAGCTCCCTAGCCCTTTGGGCTAAGGGAGAGCAGTACTTC	CASSSLALWAKGEQYF
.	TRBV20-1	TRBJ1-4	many	TGCAGTGCTAGAGATAAGTTTAGCCGGACAGATAATGAAAAACTGTTTTTT	CSARDKFSRTDNEKLFF
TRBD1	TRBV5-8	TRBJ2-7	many	TGTGCCAGCAGCCGGGACAGGGGGATCGGCGAGCAGTACTTC	CASSRDRGIGEQYF
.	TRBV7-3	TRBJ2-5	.	TGTGCCAGCAGCAAGATACGGCGGGACTGGACCCAGTACTTC	CASSKIRRDWTQYF
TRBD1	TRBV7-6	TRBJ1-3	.	TGTGCCAGCCCCGGGACAGTCAGCACCATATATTTT	CASPGTVSTIYF
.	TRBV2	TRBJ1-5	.	TGTGCCAGCAGTGAACAGGGGAGTGACAATCAGCCCCAGCATTTT	CASSEQGSDNQPQHF
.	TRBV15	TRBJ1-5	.	TGTGCCACCAGCAGAGAGGGTAGAGGCGGGGAGCCCCAGCATTTT	CATSREGRGGEPQHF
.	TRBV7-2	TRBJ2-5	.	TGTGCCAGCAGTAGGGATCCACGGGAGACCCAGTACTTC	CASSRDPRETQYF
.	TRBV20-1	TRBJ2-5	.	.	CSARARRTSTGELFFGEVQETQYF
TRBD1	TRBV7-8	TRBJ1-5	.	TGTGCCAGCAGCTTAGAAAGGGGGCATCAGCCCCAGCATTTT	CASSLERGHQPQHF
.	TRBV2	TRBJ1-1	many	TGTGCCAGCAGTGACCGTGCCACGAACACTGAAGCTTTCTTT	CASSDRATNTEAFF
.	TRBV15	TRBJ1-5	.	TGTGCCACCAGCCGCTCTGACCAAAATCAGCCCCAGCATTTT	CATSRSDQNQPQHF
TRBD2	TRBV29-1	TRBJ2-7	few	TGCAGCGTTTTCGGGACTAGCGGGAGCAGTTACGAGCAGTACTTC	CSVFGTSGSSYEQYF
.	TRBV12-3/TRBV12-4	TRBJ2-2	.	TGTGCCAGCAATAGGCAGGGGAACACCGGGGAGCTGTTTTTT	CASNRQGNTGELFF
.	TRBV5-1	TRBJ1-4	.	TGCGCCAGCAGCTTGGGGCGGGGCCTTGACGAAAAACTGTTTTTT	CASSLGRGLDEKLFF
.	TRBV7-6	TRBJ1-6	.	TGTGCCAGCAGCTTAGCGGTCCAGGGGTATTCACCCCTTCACTTT	CASSLAVQGYSPLHF
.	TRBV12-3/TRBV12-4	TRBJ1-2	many	TGTGCCAGCAGACCTGACCCTTACACAGGGATCTATGGCTACACCTTC	CASRPDPYTGIYGYTF
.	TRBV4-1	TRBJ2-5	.	TGCGCCAGCAGCCGAACCATGGACAACCAAGAGACCCAGTACTTC	CASSRTMDNQETQYF
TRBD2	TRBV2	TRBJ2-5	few	TGTGCCAGCAGTCCTAGCGGGGCCGAGGGAGAGACCCAGTACTTC	CASSPSGAEGETQYF
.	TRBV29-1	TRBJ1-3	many	TGCAGCGCCTGGACAGCCGGCTCTGGAAACACCATATATTTT	CSAWTAGSGNTIYF
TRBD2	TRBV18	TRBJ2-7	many	TGTGCCAGCTCAGGCACCGGGACTAGCGCTTACGAGCAGTACTTC	CASSGTGTSAYEQYF
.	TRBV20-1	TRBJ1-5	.	TGCAGTGAGGGACAAGATAGCAATCAGCCCCAGCATTTT	CSEGQDSNQPQHF
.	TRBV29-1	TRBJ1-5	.	TGCAGCGTTGGGGCCGGGAGCAATCAGCCCCAGCATTTT	CSVGAGSNQPQHF
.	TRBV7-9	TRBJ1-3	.	TGTGCCCGTCGCGACTTGACAGGCGAAATAAGAAACACTATATATTTT	CARRDLTGEIRNTIYF
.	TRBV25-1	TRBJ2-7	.	.	CACSARRGYEQYF
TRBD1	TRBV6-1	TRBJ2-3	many	TGTGCCAGCAGTGAACTCTCAGGGACAGGCACAGATACGCAGTATTTT	CASSELSGTGTDTQYF
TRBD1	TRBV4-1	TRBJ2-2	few	TGCGCCAGCAGCCAGACAGGGGGCCGAACAGGCGGGGAGCTGTTTTTT	CASSQTGGRTGGELFF
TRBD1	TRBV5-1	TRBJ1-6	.	TGCGCCAGCAGTCTTGACAGGGTTAATCTTTCACCCCTCCACTTT	CASSLDRVNLSPLHF
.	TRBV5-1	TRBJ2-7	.	TGCGCCAGCAGCTTGAGAGGGGCAGGCTACGAGCAGTACTTC	CASSLRGAGYEQYF